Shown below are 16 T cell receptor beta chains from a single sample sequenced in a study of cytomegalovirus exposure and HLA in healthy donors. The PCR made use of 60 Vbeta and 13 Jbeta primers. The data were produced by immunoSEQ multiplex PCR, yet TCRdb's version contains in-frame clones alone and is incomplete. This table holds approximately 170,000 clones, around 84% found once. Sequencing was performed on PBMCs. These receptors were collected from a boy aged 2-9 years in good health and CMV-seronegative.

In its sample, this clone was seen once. The CDR3 DNA is TGTGCCAGCAGCGCAAGACAGGGGGCTGGAAACACCATATATTTT. Protein sequence: CASSARQGAGNTIYF. The rearrangement joins TRBV28 to TRBJ1-3, with 9 positions matching TRBD1. V was clipped by 6 bases and J by 2 bases; unmatched bases: 5. CDR1 is MDHEN, CDR2 SYDVKM, per germline. CDR3 length equals 15 residues.

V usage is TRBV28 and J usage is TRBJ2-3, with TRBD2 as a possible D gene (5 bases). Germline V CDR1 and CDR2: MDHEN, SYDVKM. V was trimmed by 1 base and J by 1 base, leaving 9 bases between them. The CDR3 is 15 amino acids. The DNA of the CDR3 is TGTGCCAGCAGTTTATTGGACTCTGGCACAGATACGCAGTATTTT. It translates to CASSLLDSGTDTQYF.

In DNA form, the CDR3 reads TGTGCCAGTAGTATAGCCCACTTCGGACAGGAGCCCTACGAGCAGTACTTC. Translating it yields CASSIAHFGQEPYEQYF. The V gene is TRBV19, the J gene TRBJ2-7; 7 positions match TRBD1. Germline loops: CDR1 LNHDA, CDR2 SQIVND (reference sequence). The V gene end was trimmed by 1 base and the J gene end by 2 bases; junction bases not matched to a gene: 11. The CDR3 consists of 17 residues.

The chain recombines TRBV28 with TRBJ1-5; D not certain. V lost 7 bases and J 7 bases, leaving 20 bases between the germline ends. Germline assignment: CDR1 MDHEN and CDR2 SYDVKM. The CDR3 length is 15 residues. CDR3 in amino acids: CASTPEGRPDQPQHF. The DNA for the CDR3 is TGTGCCAGCACCCCCGAGGGAAGGCCGGACCAGCCCCAGCATTTT. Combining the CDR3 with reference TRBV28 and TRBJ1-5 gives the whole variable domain DVKVTQSSRYLVKRTGEKVFLECVQDMDHENMFWYRQDPGLGLRLIYFSYDVKMKEKGDIPEGYSVSREKKERFSLILESASTNQTSMYLCASTPEGRPDQPQHFGDGTRLSIL.

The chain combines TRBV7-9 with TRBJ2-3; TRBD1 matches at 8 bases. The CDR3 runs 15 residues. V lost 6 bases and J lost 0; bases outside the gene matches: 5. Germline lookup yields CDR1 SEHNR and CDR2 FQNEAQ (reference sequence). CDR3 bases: TGTGCCAGCAGGGCAGGGGGCCTCAGCACAGATACGCAGTATTTT. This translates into CASRAGGLSTDTQYF.

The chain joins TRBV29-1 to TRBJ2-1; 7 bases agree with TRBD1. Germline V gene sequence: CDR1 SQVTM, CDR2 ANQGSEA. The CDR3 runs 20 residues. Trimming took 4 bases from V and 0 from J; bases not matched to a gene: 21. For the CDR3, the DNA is TGCAGCGTTGCTGATATTGGGTACGGACAGGAAATAAGCTCCTACAATGAGCAGTTCTTC. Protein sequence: CSVADIGYGQEISSYNEQFF.

In DNA form, the CDR3 reads TGTGCCAGTAGTATTCAAGGTAGCCAGCCCCAGCATTTT. Translation: CASSIQGSQPQHF. The chain is built from TRBV19 and TRBJ1-5; D gene uncertain. This CDR3 spans 13 amino acids. The V gene lost 3 bases and the J gene lost 7 bases, with 10 bases spanning the gap. The germline CDR1 and CDR2 sequences are LNHDA and SQIVND (reference sequence).

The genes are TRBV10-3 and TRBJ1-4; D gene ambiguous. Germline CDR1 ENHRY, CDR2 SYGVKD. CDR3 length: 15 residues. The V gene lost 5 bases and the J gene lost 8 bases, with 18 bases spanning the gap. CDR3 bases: TGTGCCATCAGTAGCGGGGTAGGCTCTTGGGAAAAACTGTTTTTT. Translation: CAISSGVGSWEKLFF.

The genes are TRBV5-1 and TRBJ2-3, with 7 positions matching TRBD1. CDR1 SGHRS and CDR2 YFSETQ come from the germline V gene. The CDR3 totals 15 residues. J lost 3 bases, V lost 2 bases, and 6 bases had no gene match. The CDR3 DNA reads TGCGCCAGCAGCTTCACCGCGGACAGGACAGATACGCAGTATTTT. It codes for CASSFTADRTDTQYF. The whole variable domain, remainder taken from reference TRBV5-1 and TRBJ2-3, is KAGVTQTPRYLIKTRGQQVTLSCSPISGHRSVSWYQQTPGQGLQFLFEYFSETQRNKGNFPGRFSGRQFSNSRSEMNVSTLELGDSALYLCASSFTADRTDTQYFGPGTRLTVL.

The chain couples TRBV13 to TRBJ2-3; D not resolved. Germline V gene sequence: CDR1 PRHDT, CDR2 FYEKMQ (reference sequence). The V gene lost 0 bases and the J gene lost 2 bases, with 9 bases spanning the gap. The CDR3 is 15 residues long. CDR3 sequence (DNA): TGTGCCAGCAGCTTAGGGACACTTTACACAGATACGCAGTATTTT. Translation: CASSLGTLYTDTQYF. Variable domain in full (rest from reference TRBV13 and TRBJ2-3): AAGVIQSPRHLIKEKRETATLKCYPIPRHDTVYWYQQGPGQDPQFLISFYEKMQSDKGSIPDRFSAQQFSDYHSELNMSSLELGDSALYFCASSLGTLYTDTQYFGPGTRLTVL.

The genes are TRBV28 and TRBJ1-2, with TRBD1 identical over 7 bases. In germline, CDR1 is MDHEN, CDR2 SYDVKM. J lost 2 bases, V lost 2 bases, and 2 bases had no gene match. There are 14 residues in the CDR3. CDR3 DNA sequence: TGTGCCAGCAGTTTAGGCAGGGGGAACTATGGCTACACCTTC. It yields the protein CASSLGRGNYGYTF.

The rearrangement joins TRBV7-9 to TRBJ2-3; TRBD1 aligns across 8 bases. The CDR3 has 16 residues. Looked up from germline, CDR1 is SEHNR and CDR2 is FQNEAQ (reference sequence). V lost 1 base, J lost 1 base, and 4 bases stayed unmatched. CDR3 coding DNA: TGTGCCAGCAGCTTAGGGACAGGGTTTCGCACAGATACGCAGTATTTT. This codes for CASSLGTGFRTDTQYF.

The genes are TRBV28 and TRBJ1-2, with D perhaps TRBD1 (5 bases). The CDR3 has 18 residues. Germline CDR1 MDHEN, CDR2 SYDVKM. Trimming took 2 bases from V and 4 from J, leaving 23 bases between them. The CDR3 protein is CASSLTSPHAGRSYGYTF. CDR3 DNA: TGTGCCAGCAGTTTAACCTCCCCACACGCGGGGCGCAGCTATGGCTACACCTTC.

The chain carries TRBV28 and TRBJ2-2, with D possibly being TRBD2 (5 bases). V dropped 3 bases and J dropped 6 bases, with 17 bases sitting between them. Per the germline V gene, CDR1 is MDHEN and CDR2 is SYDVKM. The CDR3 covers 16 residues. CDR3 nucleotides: TGTGCCAGCAGTTTGGACCGCCAGCGGACGGCCGGGGAGCTGTTTTTT. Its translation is CASSLDRQRTAGELFF.

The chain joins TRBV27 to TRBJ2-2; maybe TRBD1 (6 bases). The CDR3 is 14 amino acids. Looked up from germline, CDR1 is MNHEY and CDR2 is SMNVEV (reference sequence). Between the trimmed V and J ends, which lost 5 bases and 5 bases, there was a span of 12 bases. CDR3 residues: CASSVMQGTGELFF. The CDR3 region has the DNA TGTGCCAGCAGTGTTATGCAGGGGACCGGGGAGCTGTTTTTT.

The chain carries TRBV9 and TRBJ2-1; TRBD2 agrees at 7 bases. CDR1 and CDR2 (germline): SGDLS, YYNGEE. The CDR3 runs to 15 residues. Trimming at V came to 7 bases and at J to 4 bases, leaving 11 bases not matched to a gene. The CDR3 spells CASRGEQEGYNEQFF. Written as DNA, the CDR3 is TGTGCCAGCCGGGGGGAGCAGGAGGGGTACAATGAGCAGTTCTTC.